This TCR beta chain was identified during a study of blood T cell repertoires in COVID-19. Overall study: The analysed material was cDNA or gDNA that came from T cells, B-cell-depleted T cells, or PBMCs.

Sequenced by immunoSEQ multiplex PCR; TCRdb stores in-frame clones only, minus some. This table holds 95,000 to 150,000 clones, around 86% found once. This CDR3 is 15 amino acids long. Trimming pared 1 base from V and 4 bases from J, leaving 13 bases between. CDR1 SGHTA and CDR2 FQGNSA come from the germline V gene. Sequenced sample: peripheral blood. This TCR derives from a man aged 40-49 years with acute or convalescent COVID-19. The chain employs TRBV7-2 and TRBJ1-2; D might be TRBD1 (5 bases). The CDR3 spells CASSLDAGPLYGYTF. The CDR3 DNA is TGTGCCAGCAGCTTAGACGCAGGGCCCCTCTATGGCTACACCTTC. Full variable domain (missing parts from reference TRBV7-2 and TRBJ1-2): GAGVSQSPSNKVTEKGKDVELRCDPISGHTALYWYRQSLGQGLEFLIYFQGNSAPDKSGLPSDRFSAERTGGSVSTLTIQRTQQEDSAVYLCASSLDAGPLYGYTFGSGTRLTVV.